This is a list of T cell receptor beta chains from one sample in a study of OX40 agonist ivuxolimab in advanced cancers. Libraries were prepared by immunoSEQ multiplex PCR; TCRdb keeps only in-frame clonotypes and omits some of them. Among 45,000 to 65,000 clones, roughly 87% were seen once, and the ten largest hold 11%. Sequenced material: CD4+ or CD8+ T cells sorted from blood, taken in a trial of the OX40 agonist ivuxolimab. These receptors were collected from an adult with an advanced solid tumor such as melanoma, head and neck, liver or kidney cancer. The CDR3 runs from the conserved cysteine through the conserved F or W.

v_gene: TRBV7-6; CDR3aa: CASSLSDGYEQYF
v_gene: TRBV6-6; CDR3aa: CASNGDNTGELFF
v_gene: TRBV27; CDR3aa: CASRVGLAGENEQFF
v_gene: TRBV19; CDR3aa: CASIGPGDSYYGYTF
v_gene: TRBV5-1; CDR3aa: CASSSTDSGNTIYF
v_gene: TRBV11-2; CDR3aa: CASSPRQGEETTYEQYF
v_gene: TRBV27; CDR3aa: CASSLGGMGNQPQHF
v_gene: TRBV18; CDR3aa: CASSPIGRGGTDTQYF
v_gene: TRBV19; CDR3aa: CASRGPGQGATNEKLFF
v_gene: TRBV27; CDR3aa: CASSPTSGVGQFF
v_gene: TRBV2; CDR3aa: CASSNLDRAAYNEQFF
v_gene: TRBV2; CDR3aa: CASSGSVGVGSYEQYF
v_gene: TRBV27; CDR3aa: CASSLIDSSYEQYF
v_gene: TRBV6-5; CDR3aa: CASSSGVGTDTQYF
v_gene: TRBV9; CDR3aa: CASSVGSTSGRMNEQFF
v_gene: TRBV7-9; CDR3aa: CASRAVDRGQVEQFF
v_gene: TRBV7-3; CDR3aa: CASSLTFGGGADTQYF
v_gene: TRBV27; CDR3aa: CASYTLENTGELFF
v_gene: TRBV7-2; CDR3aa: CASSSLAGGPHEQYF
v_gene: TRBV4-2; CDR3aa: CASSQDPTSGPDTQYF
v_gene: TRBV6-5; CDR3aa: CASGTLQDYQETQYF
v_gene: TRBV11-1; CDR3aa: CASSLVGQGNEQFF
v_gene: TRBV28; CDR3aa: CASSFPGSTTSYEQYF
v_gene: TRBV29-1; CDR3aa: CSVEDPEGEGPYEQYF
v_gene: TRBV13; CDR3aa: CASSSDRHGEKLFF
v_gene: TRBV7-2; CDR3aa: CASSARTSGGGPDNEQFF
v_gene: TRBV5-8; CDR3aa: CASSSPQGNQPQHF
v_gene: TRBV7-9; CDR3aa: CASSLDEVGYNEQFF
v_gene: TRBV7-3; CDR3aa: CASSSTGELFF
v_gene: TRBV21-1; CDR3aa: CASSKQGDRGEVNEKLFF